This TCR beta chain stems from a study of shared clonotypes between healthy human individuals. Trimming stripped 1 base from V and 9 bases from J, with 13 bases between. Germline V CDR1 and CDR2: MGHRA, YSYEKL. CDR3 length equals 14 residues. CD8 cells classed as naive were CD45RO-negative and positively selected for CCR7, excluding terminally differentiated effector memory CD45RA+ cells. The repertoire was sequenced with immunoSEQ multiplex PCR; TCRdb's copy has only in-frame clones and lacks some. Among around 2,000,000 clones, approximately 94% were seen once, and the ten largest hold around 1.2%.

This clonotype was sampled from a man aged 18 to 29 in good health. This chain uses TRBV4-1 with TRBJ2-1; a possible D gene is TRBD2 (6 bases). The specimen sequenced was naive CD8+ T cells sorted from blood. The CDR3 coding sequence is TGCGCCAGCAGCCAAGCAGGAGGGGCAGTTGAGCAGTTCTTC. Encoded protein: CASSQAGGAVEQFF.